Sequencing of this TCR beta chain was carried out in a study of blood T cells in healthy people across ages. Study-wide points: Investigators treated diversity estimates from one million T cells as underestimates.

The use of a sample-barcoded 5' primer and a J-beta primer mix characterized a second PCR of roughly 6 to 11 cycles. TCRdb recomputed calls from the 5' RACE reads with MiXCR, one row per CDR3 protein. The repertoire holds around 1,900,000 distinct CDR3 sequences, with 35% to 50% as singletons. Points on this clonotype: Its specificity is unknown.

The CDR3 extends over 14 amino acids. Per germline, CDR1 SGHRS and CDR2 YFSETQ. The V end was cut by 3 bases, the J end by 6 bases, with 15 bases between. Drawn from each donor were roughly 9.4 milliliters of peripheral blood. Isolating PBMCs gave at least 6.5 million of these cells per sample. The clonotype originates from a human donor in good health. The sample consisted of blood. The V gene is TRBV5-1, the J gene TRBJ1-2; tentative D call: TRBD1 (6 bases). CDR3 in DNA: TGCGCCAGCAGCTGGGGACAAGCGGGTGATGGCTACACCTTC. Translating gives CASSWGQAGDGYTF.